One sample yielded the 17 T cell receptor beta chains listed below, sequenced in a study of neurological immune-mediated disorders. TCRdb reprocessed the 5' RACE reads with MiXCR, giving one entry per CDR3 protein. The data contain tens of thousands of distinct CDR3 sequences, less than 5.5% of them singletons. The sample comprised PBMCs. The receptor source for this set is a man younger than 40 with multiple sclerosis.

CDR3 protein: CASSPRSLNTEAFF. The CDR3 DNA is TGCGCCAGCAGCCCCCGGAGTTTGAACACTGAAGCTTTCTTT. V gene TRBV4-1 combines with J gene TRBJ1-1; no clear D. The CDR3 sequence is 14 residues long. Deletions cut 4 bases from V and 0 bases from J, with 9 bases between. Per germline, CDR1 MGHRA and CDR2 YSYEKL.

The chain links TRBV9 to TRBJ2-7; the match to TRBD2 covers 7 bases. With V trimmed by 0 bases and J by 2 bases, 14 bases remained unmatched. The CDR3 runs 18 residues. The germline CDR1 and CDR2 sequences are SGDLS and YYNGEE. The CDR3 loop is CASSVASPAAGETYEQYF. Here the CDR3 DNA reads TGTGCCAGCAGCGTAGCCTCTCCAGCGGCGGGGGAGACCTACGAGCAGTACTTC.

This clonotype was counted only a few times. The chain employs TRBV20-1 and TRBJ1-2, with D possibly TRBD1 on 6 matching bases. This CDR3 region has 14 residues. Germline assignment: CDR1 DFQATT and CDR2 SNEGSKA (reference sequence). Deletions cut 3 bases from V and 7 bases from J, with 18 bases between. CDR3 sequence (DNA): TGCAGTGCTAGTCAGGGGTTTCGATCTGGTGGCTACACCTTC. It translates to CSASQGFRSGGYTF.

This clonotype was seen ten or more times. This chain connects TRBV5-1 to TRBJ2-2; tentatively, D is TRBD2 (6 bases). V dropped 0 bases and J dropped 1 base, with 7 bases sitting between them. Germline CDR1 is SGHRS and CDR2 is YFSETQ. The CDR3 runs 15 residues. In DNA, the CDR3 is TGCGCCAGCAGCTTGGCCGGGGGGAACACCGGGGAGCTGTTTTTT. Translating gives CASSLAGGNTGELFF.

At least ten counts were recorded for this clonotype. A much larger clonotype is one base distant, so this may be a read error. This chain uses TRBV29-1 with TRBJ2-3, with a tentative D call TRBD2 (5 bases). Germline CDR1 and CDR2: SQVTM and ANQGSEA. Trimming took off 4 bases at V and 7 bases at J, with 12 bases between the two ends. The CDR3 covers 12 residues. CDR3 nucleotide sequence: TGCAGCGTTGTGATTAGCGCAAATACGCAGTATTTT. This sequence encodes CSVVISANTQYF.

This clonotype turned up a few times. The junction and the germline gene differ at one end; a read error may be behind it. The V call is TRBV4-1, the J call TRBJ1-5; TRBD1 might be the D (5 bases). This CDR3 region has 18 residues. Germline V gene data show CDR1 as MGHRA and CDR2 as YSYEKL. CDR3 region: CASSQEPQAGALNQPQNF. In nucleotides, the CDR3 is TGCGCCAGCAGCCAAGAACCTCAAGCTGGGGCTCTCAATCAGCCCCAGAATTTT.

This clonotype has ten or more counts. The chain has TRBV5-1 and TRBJ1-1, with D possibly TRBD1 on 6 matching bases. Between the trimmed V and J ends, which lost 4 bases and 5 bases, there was a span of 15 bases. The CDR3 is made up of 14 amino acids. Germline values: CDR1 SGHRS, CDR2 YFSETQ. The CDR3 here is CASSPGGGETEAFF. In DNA, the CDR3 is TGCGCCAGCAGCCCTGGAGGGGGGGAAACTGAAGCTTTCTTT.

This clonotype was found many times. The CDR3 spells CASSLDLAGAKETQYF. Here the CDR3 DNA reads TGCGCCAGCAGCTTGGATCTAGCGGGGGCCAAAGAGACCCAGTACTTC. V and J are TRBV5-1 and TRBJ2-5; 10 nucleotides match TRBD2. This CDR3 region has 16 residues. After removal of 0 bases from V and 3 bases from J, the junction contained 5 bases not matched to a gene. Germline CDR1 is SGHRS and CDR2 is YFSETQ.

Concerning this clonotype itself: The CDR3 ends on some other residue instead of the conserved phenylalanine or tryptophan, so this is likely a read error. The chain links TRBV5-1 to TRBJ1-6; D unresolved. This CDR3 is built from 18 residues. V was trimmed by 2 bases and J by 0 bases, leaving 15 bases between them. Germline values: CDR1 SGHRS, CDR2 YFSETQ. This CDR3 is CASSFIPRMSSYNSPLHC. In DNA form, the CDR3 reads TGCGCCAGCAGCTTCATCCCGCGGATGAGCTCCTATAATTCACCCCTCCACTGT.

CDR3 region: CSAAPGRLYGYTF. In DNA form, the CDR3 reads TGCAGTGCCGCCCCGGGACGGCTCTATGGCTACACCTTC. The V and J genes are TRBV20-1 and TRBJ1-2; maybe TRBD1 (5 bases). Germline lookup yields CDR1 DFQATT and CDR2 SNEGSKA (reference sequence). The CDR3 is 13 amino acids. V was cut by 6 bases and J by 4 bases, with 15 bases left in between.

V gene TRBV7-9 combines with J gene TRBJ2-3; D is possibly TRBD1 or TRBD2 (6 bases each). The CDR3 spans 16 residues. Trimming cost V 5 bases and J 0 bases, with 15 bases left between them. CDR1 is SEHNR, CDR2 FQNEAQ, per germline (reference sequence). CDR3 nucleotides: TGTGCCAGCAGCGGCGTAGGGGGGTCAAGCACAGATACGCAGTATTTT. Amino acids: CASSGVGGSSTDTQYF.

This clonotype occurred many times. This chain links TRBV15 with TRBJ2-5; 11 bases agree with TRBD2. V trimming: 3 bases; J trimming: 2 bases; junction bases outside the gene matches: 8. CDR1 and CDR2 from the germline V gene are LNHNV and YYDKDF (reference sequence). There are 17 residues in the CDR3. The DNA of the CDR3 is TGTGCCACCAGCAGGTTTACTAGCGGGGGCCTTCAAGAGACCCAGTACTTC. Translated: CATSRFTSGGLQETQYF. Looking up the rest from reference TRBV15 and TRBJ2-5 gives the full variable domain: DAMVIQNPRYQVTQFGKPVTLSCSQTLNHNVMYWYQQKSSQAPKLLFHYYDKDFNNEADTPDNFQSRRPNTSFCFLDIRSPGLGDTAMYLCATSRFTSGGLQETQYFGPGTRLLVL.

Ten or more counts support this clonotype. The chain combines TRBV3-1 with TRBJ1-5; maybe TRBD1 (6 bases). The germline V gene has CDR1 LGHDT and CDR2 YNNKEL (reference sequence). Deletions cut 4 bases from V and 4 bases from J, with 14 bases between. This CDR3 has 15 residues. CDR3 protein: CASSPRGIRNQPQHF. CDR3 DNA: TGTGCCAGCAGCCCCAGGGGTATTAGGAATCAGCCCCAGCATTTT.

This clonotype has at least ten counts. The chain is built from TRBV5-1 and TRBJ2-7, with D tentatively TRBD2 (5 bases). The CDR3 spans 14 residues. Germline V lookup: CDR1 SGHRS, CDR2 YFSETQ. V dropped 2 bases and J dropped 3 bases, with 12 bases sitting between them. CDR3 in amino acids: CASSLRGMRYEQYF. The CDR3 DNA follows: TGCGCCAGCAGCTTACGGGGAATGCGCTACGAGCAGTACTTC. Filled out from reference TRBV5-1 and TRBJ2-7, the complete variable domain reads KAGVTQTPRYLIKTRGQQVTLSCSPISGHRSVSWYQQTPGQGLQFLFEYFSETQRNKGNFPGRFSGRQFSNSRSEMNVSTLELGDSALYLCASSLRGMRYEQYFGPGTRLTVT.

This clonotype was counted many times. The J gene is TRBJ1-2, the V gene TRBV12-3 or TRBV12-4, with D possibly being TRBD1 (5 bases). V was shortened by 6 bases and J by 4 bases, with 18 bases between the two germline ends. The CDR3 runs to 15 residues. DNA of the CDR3: TGTGCCAGCAGCCCTGTCCGACAGCGGGCCTATGGCTACACCTTC. Translating gives CASSPVRQRAYGYTF.

The sample holds many counts of this clonotype. The chain joins TRBV7-2 to TRBJ2-7; no definite D call. V was pared by 0 bases and J by 0 bases, with 9 bases between. Per germline, CDR1 SGHTA and CDR2 FQGNSA. There are 15 residues in the CDR3. In nucleotides, the CDR3 is TGTGCCAGCAGCTTAGCCCTACTCTCCTCCTACGAGCAGTACTTC. Translating it yields CASSLALLSSYEQYF.

V is TRBV12-3 or TRBV12-4 and J is TRBJ2-2; no clear D gene. The CDR3 is made up of 11 amino acids. The V end was cut by 7 bases, the J end by 6 bases, with 6 bases between. The chain's CDR3 is CASTSAGELFF. CDR3 bases: TGTGCCAGCACCTCAGCCGGGGAGCTGTTTTTT.